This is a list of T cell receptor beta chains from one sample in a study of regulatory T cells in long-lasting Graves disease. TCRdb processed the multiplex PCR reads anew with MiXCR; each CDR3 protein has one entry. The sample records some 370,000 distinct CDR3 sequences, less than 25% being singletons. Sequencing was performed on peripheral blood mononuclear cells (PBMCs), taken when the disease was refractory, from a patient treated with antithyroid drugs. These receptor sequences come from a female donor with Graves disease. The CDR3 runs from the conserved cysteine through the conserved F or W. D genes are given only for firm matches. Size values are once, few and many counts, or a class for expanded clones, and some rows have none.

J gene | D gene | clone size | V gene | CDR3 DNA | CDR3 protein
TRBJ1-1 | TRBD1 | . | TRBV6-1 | TGTGCCTGCGGACAGGGAAATGAAGCTTTCTTT | CACGQGNEAFF
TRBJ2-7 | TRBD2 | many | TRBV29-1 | TGCAGCGTTTTCCTAGCGGGAGGGCCCGAGCAGTACTTC | CSVFLAGGPEQYF
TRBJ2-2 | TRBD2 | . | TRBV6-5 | TGTGCCAGCAGTTACGATATAGCGGGAGTAGGCGGGGAGCTGTTTTTT | CASSYDIAGVGGELFF
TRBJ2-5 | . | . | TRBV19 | TGTGCCAGTAGCTCGGACATACGGAGGGAGACCCAGTACTTC | CASSSDIRRETQYF
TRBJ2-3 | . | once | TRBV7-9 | TGTGCCAGCAGCAAACGGGAGTTGGAAGATACGCAGTATTTT | CASSKRELEDTQYF
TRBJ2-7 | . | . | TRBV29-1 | TGCAGCGTTGTACACCTTGGGCGCGAGCAGTACTTC | CSVVHLGREQYF
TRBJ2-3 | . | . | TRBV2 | TGTGCCAGCAGTGCAAATTGGGTGGCCGGCACAGATACGCAGTATTTT | CASSANWVAGTDTQYF
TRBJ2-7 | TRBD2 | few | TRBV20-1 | TGCAGTGCCGCTCCGGGGGGGTACGAGCAGTACTTC | CSAAPGGYEQYF
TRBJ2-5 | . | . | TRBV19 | TGTGCCAGTAGTGCCACCGGGTTTAAAGAGACCCAGTACTTC | CASSATGFKETQYF
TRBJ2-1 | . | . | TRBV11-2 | TGTGCCAGCAGTCCCGGGCTGAACAATGAGCAGTTCTTC | CASSPGLNNEQFF
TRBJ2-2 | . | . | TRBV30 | TGTGCCTGTTCCCGGGACACAAACACCGGGGAGCTGTTTTTT | CACSRDTNTGELFF
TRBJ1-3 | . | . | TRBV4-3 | TGCGCCAGCAGCCAAGAACTCAGAAGCTCTGGAAACACCATATATTTT | CASSQELRSSGNTIYF
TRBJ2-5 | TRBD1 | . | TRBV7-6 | TGTGCCAGCAGCTTTAGGGACAGGTTACAAGAGACCCAGTACTTC | CASSFRDRLQETQYF
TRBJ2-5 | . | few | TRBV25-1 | TGTGCCAGCAGTGACCTCCCGGGGAGGGGGCGGGAGACCCAGTACTTC | CASSDLPGRGRETQYF
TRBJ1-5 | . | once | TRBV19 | TGTGCCAGTAGGGCCCTGGACGTCGGCAATCAGCCCCAGCATTTT | CASRALDVGNQPQHF
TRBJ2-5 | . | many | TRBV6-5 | TGTGCCAGCAGTTACTCGATTCGCACAGGGGAGGAGGAGACCCAGTACTTC | CASSYSIRTGEEETQYF
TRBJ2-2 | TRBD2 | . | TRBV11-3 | TGTGCCAGCAGTAAAAAACGACTAGCGGGAGATCCCGGGGAGCTGTTTTTT | CASSKKRLAGDPGELFF
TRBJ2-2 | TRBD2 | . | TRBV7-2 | TGTGCCAGCAGCTACGACAGACCTACTAGCGGGAGGAACACCGGGGAGCTGTTTTTT | CASSYDRPTSGRNTGELFF
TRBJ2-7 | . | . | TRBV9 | TGTGCCAGCAGCGTAGGGGTTCTCCAGGCGTACGAGCAGTACTTC | CASSVGVLQAYEQYF
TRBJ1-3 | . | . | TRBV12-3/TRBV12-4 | TGTGCCAGCAGGGTACCTAACTCTGGAAACACCATATATTTT | CASRVPNSGNTIYF
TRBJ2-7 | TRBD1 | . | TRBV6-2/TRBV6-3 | TGTGCCAGCAGTCTGGGACAGTTCGAGCAGTACTTC | CASSLGQFEQYF
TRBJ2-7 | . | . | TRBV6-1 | TGTGCCAGCAGTCCCTTCCAGTCCGGGGCCGAGCTCTCCTACGAGCAGTACTTC | CASSPFQSGAELSYEQYF
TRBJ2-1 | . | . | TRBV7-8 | TGTGCCAGCAGTCTAGCGTACAGCTCCTACAATGAGCAGTTCTTC | CASSLAYSSYNEQFF
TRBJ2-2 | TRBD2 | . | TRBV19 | TGTGCCAGTGGATTTAGCGGGAGTACCGGGGAGCTGTTTTTT | CASGFSGSTGELFF
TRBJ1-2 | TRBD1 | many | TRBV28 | TGTGCCAGCAACCAACAGGGGGCTTTTTATGGCTACACCTTC | CASNQQGAFYGYTF
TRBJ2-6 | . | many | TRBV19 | TGTGCCAGTAGTGGTGGCATATTATCGGGGGCCAACGTCCTGACTTTC | CASSGGILSGANVLTF
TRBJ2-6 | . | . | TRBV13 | TGTGCCAGCAGCCTTTTCAGCTCTGGGGCCAACGTCCTGACTTTC | CASSLFSSGANVLTF
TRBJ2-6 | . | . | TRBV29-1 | TGCAGCGTTGAAGTAGAGGGATATGGGGCCAACGTCCTGACTTTC | CSVEVEGYGANVLTF
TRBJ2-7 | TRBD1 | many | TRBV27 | TGTGCCAGCAGTCTGTTCGGGGACAGGGGCTACGAGCAGTACTTC | CASSLFGDRGYEQYF
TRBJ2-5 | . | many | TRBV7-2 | TGTGCCAGCAGCCCCGTTCGGCGGGGGACCCAGTACTTC | CASSPVRRGTQYF
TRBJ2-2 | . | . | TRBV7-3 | TGTGCCAGCAGCCGTACGGCCGGGGAGCTGTTTTTT | CASSRTAGELFF
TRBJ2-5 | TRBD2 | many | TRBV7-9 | TGTGCCAGCAGCCCAGAACGGGAGGCTACCGAGACCCAGTACTTC | CASSPEREATETQYF
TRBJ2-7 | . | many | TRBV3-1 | TGTGCCAGCAGCGACAGTGTGGGCTACGAGCAGTACTTC | CASSDSVGYEQYF
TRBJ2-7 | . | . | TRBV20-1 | TGCAGTGCTATGAGAACATCGGGCGAGCAGTACTTC | CSAMRTSGEQYF
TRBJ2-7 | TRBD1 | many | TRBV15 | TGTGCCACCAGCAAGGGGACAGGGGGCTACGAGCAGTACTTC | CATSKGTGGYEQYF